Below, 20 T cell receptor beta chains from the same sample are listed, as sequenced in a study of cytomegalovirus exposure and HLA in healthy donors. The assay was immunoSEQ multiplex PCR, and TCRdb's table has in-frame clones only and misses some. The sample lists 150,000 to 250,000 clones; approximately 80% were seen once. Sequencing input: PBMCs. The source is a woman between 25 and 40 years old in good health and CMV-seropositive.

This chain connects TRBV14 to TRBJ2-2; possible D gene TRBD2, 7 bases. With 10 bases removed from V and 7 bases from J, the gap between germline ends came to 19 bases. Germline CDR1 and CDR2: SGHDN and FVKESK. The CDR3 consists of 14 residues. The CDR3 spells CATGGLRGNGELFF. The DNA for the CDR3 is TGTGCCACCGGGGGGCTAAGAGGAAACGGGGAGCTGTTTTTT.

J is TRBJ2-2 and V is TRBV29-1; maybe TRBD2 (5 bases). Germline loops: CDR1 SQVTM, CDR2 ANQGSEA. V was clipped by 4 bases and J by 5 bases, with 8 bases between them. The CDR3 spans 12 residues. CDR3 DNA sequence: TGCAGCGTTGTCCGGGATACCGGGGAGCTGTTTTTT. It yields the protein CSVVRDTGELFF.

The chain carries TRBV19 and TRBJ1-2, with D perhaps matching TRBD1 (6 bases). Germline lookup yields CDR1 LNHDA and CDR2 SQIVND (reference sequence). The CDR3 has 15 residues. Trimming stripped 6 bases from V and 0 bases from J, with 14 bases between. CDR3 sequence reads: CASSRTAKTNYGYTF. CDR3 bases: TGTGCCAGTAGCCGGACAGCCAAAACTAACTATGGCTACACCTTC.

Only a few counts were recorded for this clone. The chain couples TRBV6-1 to TRBJ1-5; D remains unclear. The V end lost 11 bases, the J end lost 2 bases, and 16 bases lay between the germline ends. The CDR3 consists of 14 residues. Germline CDR1 MNHNS, CDR2 SASEGT. In nucleotides, the CDR3 is TGTGCCCATGGTCCGGGGAATGGCAATCAGCCCCAGCATTTT. Translated: CAHGPGNGNQPQHF.

The chain recombines TRBV5-8 with TRBJ1-2; possible D gene TRBD1, 5 bases. V was pared by 3 bases and J by 4 bases, with 13 bases between. Germline CDR1 SGHTS, CDR2 YDEGEE. This CDR3 contains 14 residues. The CDR3 DNA follows: TGTGCCAGCAGCTCTCGGCAGGGAACCTATGGCTACACCTTC. This encodes CASSSRQGTYGYTF.

The V and J genes are TRBV15 and TRBJ2-7; D unclear. Germline V gene data show CDR1 as LNHNV and CDR2 as YYDKDF (reference sequence). The CDR3 loop spans 14 amino acids. V lost 0 bases, J lost 6 bases, and 12 bases lay in between. In DNA, the CDR3 is TGTGCCACCAGCAGAGAAAGTTGGGCTTCCGAGCAGTACTTC. Translated, it gives CATSRESWASEQYF.

The chain has TRBV20-1 and TRBJ1-1; a weak D match, TRBD1 (5 bases). Between the trimmed V and J ends, which lost 6 bases and 1 base, there was a span of 6 bases. The germline V gene has CDR1 DFQATT and CDR2 SNEGSKA (reference sequence). CDR3 length: 11 amino acids. The CDR3 sequence: CSADTNTEAFF. CDR3 nucleotide sequence: TGCAGTGCGGACACGAACACTGAAGCTTTCTTT.

The chain combines TRBV20-1 with TRBJ2-1; 7 bases are a match to TRBD2. This CDR3 is 11 amino acids long. Germline V gene lookup returns CDR1 DFQATT and CDR2 SNEGSKA (reference sequence). The ends lost 7 bases at V and 9 bases at J; junction bases unmatched: 6. The CDR3 sequence: CSGAGVSEQFF. The CDR3 DNA is TGCAGTGGTGCGGGGGTCAGTGAGCAGTTCTTC.

The J gene is TRBJ1-3, the V gene TRBV2; 8 bases agree with TRBD1. This CDR3 region has 16 residues. The V segment lost 4 bases and the J segment 0 bases; nucleotides outside the gene matches: 5. Per germline, CDR1 SNHLY and CDR2 FYNNEI. The CDR3 spells CASSGRDRSSGNTIYF. The CDR3 DNA reads as TGTGCCAGCAGTGGGCGGGACAGGAGCTCTGGAAACACCATATATTTT.

The chain is built from TRBV28 and TRBJ1-2, with D possibly being TRBD1 (6 bases). The germline V and J ends were trimmed by 8 bases and 0 bases, with 13 bases remaining between them. Per germline, CDR1 MDHEN and CDR2 SYDVKM. This CDR3 spans 14 amino acids. This CDR3 is CASSPHRANYGYTF. The CDR3 region has the DNA TGTGCCAGCTCCCCTCACAGGGCTAACTATGGCTACACCTTC.

The rearrangement uses TRBV29-1 and TRBJ1-1, with D tentatively TRBD1 (6 bases). From germline, CDR1 is SQVTM and CDR2 ANQGSEA. The CDR3 extends over 15 amino acids. With 5 bases removed from V and 0 bases from J, the gap between germline ends came to 16 bases. The CDR3 reads CSVSGTLNMNTEAFF. The CDR3 DNA reads TGCAGCGTTTCCGGGACACTAAACATGAACACTGAAGCTTTCTTT.

The J gene is TRBJ1-1, the V gene TRBV10-1; 7 bases agree with TRBD1. This CDR3 comprises 15 residues. Trimming removed 0 bases from V and 5 bases from J; junction bases left unmatched: 6. Looked up from germline, CDR1 is WNHNN and CDR2 is SYGVQD (reference sequence). CDR3 amino acids: CASSESARGWTEAFF. CDR3 in DNA: TGCGCCAGCAGTGAGTCGGCCAGGGGGTGGACTGAAGCTTTCTTT.

This sequence joins TRBV15 and TRBJ1-2, with 9 nucleotides matching TRBD1. V was clipped by 6 bases and J by 3 bases; unmatched bases: 2. Germline V CDR1 and CDR2: LNHNV, YYDKDF (reference sequence). The CDR3 runs 13 residues. This chain's CDR3 is CATSRDRDYGYTF. The CDR3, as DNA: TGTGCCACCAGTCGGGACAGGGACTATGGCTACACCTTC.

This clone was found a few times. The identical CDR3 is also encoded by other nucleotide sequences in the sample. V usage is TRBV27 and J usage is TRBJ1-5; 7 positions agree with TRBD1. The CDR3 runs 14 residues. Germline V gene data show CDR1 as MNHEY and CDR2 as SMNVEV (reference sequence). V gave up 3 bases and J gave up 7 bases; unmatched junction bases: 6. The DNA for the CDR3 is TGTGCCAGCAGTTTTACAGGGGTCGGACAGCCCCAGCATTTT. Residues: CASSFTGVGQPQHF.

The rearrangement links TRBV6-1 to TRBJ1-1; perhaps TRBD1 as D (5 bases). This CDR3 spans 13 amino acids. Trimming stripped 6 bases from V and 1 base from J, with 9 bases between. Looked up from germline, CDR1 is MNHNS and CDR2 is SASEGT. In nucleotides, the CDR3 is TGTGCCAGCAGCACTGGACAGAACACTGAAGCTTTCTTT. Its translation: CASSTGQNTEAFF.

The rearrangement links TRBV5-1 to TRBJ1-3, with D maybe TRBD1 (5 bases). The V and J ends lost 4 bases and 0 bases respectively, with 14 bases between them. Germline loops: CDR1 SGHRS, CDR2 YFSETQ. The CDR3 totals 16 residues. CDR3 bases: TGCGCCAGCAGCCCAACCCGACAGCACTCTGGAAACACCATATATTTT. The encoded protein is CASSPTRQHSGNTIYF.

The chain has TRBV5-1 and TRBJ2-1; 7 nucleotides match TRBD2. Germline CDR1 reads SGHRS; CDR2 reads YFSETQ. Losses at the gene ends were 0 bases for V and 5 bases for J; bases not matched to a gene: 5. The CDR3 has 15 amino acids. In DNA, the CDR3 is TGCGCCAGCAGCTTGGGTCGCGGGAGTAACAATGAGCAGTTCTTC. It codes for CASSLGRGSNNEQFF.

The count of this clone is one. The chain uses TRBV29-1 and TRBJ1-4; D is unresolved. Trimming shortened V by 6 bases and J by 0 bases, and 11 bases separated the two germline ends. There are 14 residues in the CDR3. Looked up from germline, CDR1 is SQVTM and CDR2 is ANQGSEA. CDR3 sequence reads: CSVSGPATNEKLFF. CDR3 in DNA: TGCAGCGTATCAGGCCCCGCAACTAATGAAAAACTGTTTTTT. Combining the CDR3 with reference TRBV29-1 and TRBJ1-4 gives the whole variable domain SAVISQKPSRDICQRGTSLTIQCQVDSQVTMMFWYRQQPGQSLTLIATANQGSEATYESGFVIDKFPISRPNLTFSTLTVSNMSPEDSSIYLCSVSGPATNEKLFFGSGTQLSVL.

This clone was seen a single time. Other DNA sequences in the same sample also yield this CDR3. The CDR3 DNA sequence: TGTGCCAGCAGCTTGCAGGGGCGCACAGATACGCAGTATTTT. Translation gives CASSLQGRTDTQYF. The rearrangement uses TRBV5-4 and TRBJ2-3, with D perhaps matching TRBD1 (6 bases). Trimming cost V 1 base and J 1 base, with 7 bases left between them. The V gene's germline CDR1 is SGHNT and CDR2 YYREEE (reference sequence). The CDR3 is made up of 14 amino acids. Filled out from reference TRBV5-4 and TRBJ2-3, the complete variable domain reads ETGVTQSPTHLIKTRGQQVTLRCSSQSGHNTVSWYQQALGQGPQFIFQYYREEENGRGNFPPRFSGLQFPNYSSELNVNALELDDSALYLCASSLQGRTDTQYFGPGTRLTVL.

The chain employs TRBV5-4 and TRBJ1-1, with 8 bases fitting TRBD1. This CDR3 comprises 12 residues. CDR1 and CDR2 from the germline V gene are SGHNT and YYREEE (reference sequence). J gave up 7 bases and V 2 bases, and 1 base lay outside the gene matches. The CDR3 coding sequence is TGTGCCAGCAGCTTCAGGGGGCATGAAGCTTTCTTT. Translating gives CASSFRGHEAFF.